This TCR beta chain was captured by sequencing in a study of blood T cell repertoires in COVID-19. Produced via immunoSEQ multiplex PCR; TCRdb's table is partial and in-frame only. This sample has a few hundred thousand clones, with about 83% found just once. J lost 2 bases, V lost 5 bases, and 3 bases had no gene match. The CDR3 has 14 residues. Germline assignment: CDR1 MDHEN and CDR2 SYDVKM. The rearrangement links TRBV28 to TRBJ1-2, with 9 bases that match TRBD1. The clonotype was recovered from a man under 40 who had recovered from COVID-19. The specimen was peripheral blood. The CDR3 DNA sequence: TGTGCCAGCAGTCTGGGGACAGGGAACTATGGCTACACCTTC. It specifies CASSLGTGNYGYTF.